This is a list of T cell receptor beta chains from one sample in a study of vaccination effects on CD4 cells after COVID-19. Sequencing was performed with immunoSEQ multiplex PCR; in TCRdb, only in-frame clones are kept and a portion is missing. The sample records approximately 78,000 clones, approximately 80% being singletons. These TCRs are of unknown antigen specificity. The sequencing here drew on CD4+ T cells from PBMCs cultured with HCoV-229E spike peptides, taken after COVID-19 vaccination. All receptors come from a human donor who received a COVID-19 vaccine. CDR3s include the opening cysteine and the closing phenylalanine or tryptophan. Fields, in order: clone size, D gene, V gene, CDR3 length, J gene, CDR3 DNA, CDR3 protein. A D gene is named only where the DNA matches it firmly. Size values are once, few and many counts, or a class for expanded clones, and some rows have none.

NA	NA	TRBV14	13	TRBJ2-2	TGTGCCAGCAGCGCCTACAGGGCCGGGGAGCTGTTTTTT	CASSAYRAGELFF
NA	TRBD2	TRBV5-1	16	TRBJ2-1	TGCGCCAGCAGCTTTGGGGCGGGGGGCGCCTACAATGAGCAGTTCTTC	CASSFGAGGAYNEQFF
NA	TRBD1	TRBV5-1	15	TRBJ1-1	TGCGCCAGCAGCTCGGGGACAGGGGCGGGCACTGAAGCTTTCTTT	CASSSGTGAGTEAFF
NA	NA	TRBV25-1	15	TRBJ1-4	TGTGCCAGCAGAGCACGACACGCAACTAATGAAAAACTGTTTTTT	CASRARHATNEKLFF
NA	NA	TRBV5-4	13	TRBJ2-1	TGTGCCAGCAGCTTGGCAGGCGACAATGAGCAGTTCTTC	CASSLAGDNEQFF
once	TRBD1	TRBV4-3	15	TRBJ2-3	TGCGCCAGCAGCCCCCGGACAGGGAGCACAGATACGCAGTATTTT	CASSPRTGSTDTQYF
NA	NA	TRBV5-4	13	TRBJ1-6	TGTGCCAGCAGTCTCTTTTATAATTCACCCCTCCACTTT	CASSLFYNSPLHF
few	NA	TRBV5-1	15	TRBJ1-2	TGCGCCAGCAGCTTGGAGGGGAAAACTAACTATGGCTACACCTTC	CASSLEGKTNYGYTF
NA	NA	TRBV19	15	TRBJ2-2	TGTGCCAGCCGGGTTCTGGGGGGTAACACCGGGGAGCTGTTTTTT	CASRVLGGNTGELFF
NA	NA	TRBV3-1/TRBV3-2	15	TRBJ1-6	TGTGCCAGCAGCCAACCGGGAATAATTAATTCACCCCTCCACTTT	CASSQPGIINSPLHF
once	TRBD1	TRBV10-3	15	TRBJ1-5	TGTGCCATCAGTGACCCGGACAGGCGCAATCAGCCCCAGCATTTT	CAISDPDRRNQPQHF
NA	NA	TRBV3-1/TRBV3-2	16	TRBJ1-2	TGTGCCAGCAGCCGCCTCCTCAGGGGAGGTAGTGCGGGCTACACCTTC	CASSRLLRGGSAGYTF
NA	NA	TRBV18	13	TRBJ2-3	TGTGCCAGCTCACCACTAGAAGGAGAGACGCAGTATTTT	CASSPLEGETQYF
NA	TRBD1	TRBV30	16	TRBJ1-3	TGTGCCTGGGCTAGACAGGGCTTAAGCTCTGGAAACACCATATATTTT	CAWARQGLSSGNTIYF
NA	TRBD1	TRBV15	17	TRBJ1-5	TGTGCCACCAGCAGAGACCTTTTGGGGGACAGGAGTCAGCCCCAGCATTTT	CATSRDLLGDRSQPQHF
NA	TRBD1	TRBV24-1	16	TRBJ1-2	TGTGCCACCAGTGAGGGGACAGGCGAGCCTCGATATGGCTACACCTTC	CATSEGTGEPRYGYTF
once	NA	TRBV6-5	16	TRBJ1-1	TGTGCCAGCAGTTACTCCGGCCAGGGCGTGAACACTGAAGCTTTCTTT	CASSYSGQGVNTEAFF
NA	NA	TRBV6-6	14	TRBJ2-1	TGTGCCAGCAGCCCAGCGAGAGGGTCGGATGAGCAGTTCTTC	CASSPARGSDEQFF
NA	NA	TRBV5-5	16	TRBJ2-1	TGTGCCAGCAGCTTTATGGAGGGCTGGACCTACAATGAGCAGTTCTTC	CASSFMEGWTYNEQFF
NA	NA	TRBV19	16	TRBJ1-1	TGTGCCAGTAGTCTTAGGGTAGGGAGACTGAACACTGAAGCTTTCTTT	CASSLRVGRLNTEAFF
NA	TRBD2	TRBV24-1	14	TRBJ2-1	TGTGCCACCCAGAAGCGGGGGGGTTCAGATGAGCAGTTCTTC	CATQKRGGSDEQFF
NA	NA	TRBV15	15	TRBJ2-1	TGTGCCACCACCCCCGGGGGTCTTGGACACAATGAGCAGTTCTTC	CATTPGGLGHNEQFF
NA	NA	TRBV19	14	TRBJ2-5	TGTGCCAGTAGTCTGGAGAGGGGCCAAGAGACCCAGTACTTC	CASSLERGQETQYF
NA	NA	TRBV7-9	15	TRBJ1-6	TGTGCCAGCAGCTTAGGAAGTTTGGGTGGTTCACCCCTCCACTTT	CASSLGSLGGSPLHF
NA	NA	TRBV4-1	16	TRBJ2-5	TGCGCCAGCAGCCCTGGGCAGGGGCCGTACCAAGAGACCCAGTACTTC	CASSPGQGPYQETQYF
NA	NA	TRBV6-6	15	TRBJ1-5	TGTGCCAGCAGTTCGTTCCACAATAGCAATCAGCCCCAGCATTTT	CASSSFHNSNQPQHF
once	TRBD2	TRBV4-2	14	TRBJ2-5	TGTGCCAGCAGCCACCGCGGGGGGGTGGAGACCCAGTACTTC	CASSHRGGVETQYF
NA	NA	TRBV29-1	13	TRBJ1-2	TGCAGCGTTGAAGAGTCGGTCAAGTATGGCTACACCTTC	CSVEESVKYGYTF
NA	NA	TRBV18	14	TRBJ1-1	TGTGCCAGCTCACCACCGAGGGTCGACACTGAAGCTTTCTTT	CASSPPRVDTEAFF
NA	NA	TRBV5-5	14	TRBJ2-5	TGTGCCAGCAGCTGGGGACCGCTGGGCGAGACCCAGTACTTC	CASSWGPLGETQYF
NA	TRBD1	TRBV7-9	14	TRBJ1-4	TGTGCCAGCAGCTCGGGACAGCCGAATGAAAAACTGTTTTTT	CASSSGQPNEKLFF
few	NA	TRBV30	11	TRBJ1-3	TGTGCCTGGAGGCGAGGAAACACCATATATTTT	CAWRRGNTIYF
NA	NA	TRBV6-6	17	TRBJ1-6	TGTGCCAGCAGTCCTTTGACGGTGAGCTCCTATAATTCACCCCTCCACTTT	CASSPLTVSSYNSPLHF
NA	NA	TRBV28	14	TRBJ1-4	TGTGCCAGCAGTTTATCGGGGCTTAATGAAAAACTGTTTTTT	CASSLSGLNEKLFF
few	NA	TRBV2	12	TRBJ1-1	TGTGCCATCAGGGGACCGACCACTGAAGCTTTCTTT	CAIRGPTTEAFF
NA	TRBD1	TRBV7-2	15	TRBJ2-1	TGTGCCAGCAGCCTACAGGGGGTCTCGTACAATGAGCAGTTCTTC	CASSLQGVSYNEQFF
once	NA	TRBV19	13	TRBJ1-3	TGTGCCAGTAGTGGGGACTCTGGAAACACCATATATTTT	CASSGDSGNTIYF
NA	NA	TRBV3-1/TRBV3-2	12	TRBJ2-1	TGTGCCAGCAGCTCGGGACAGCGGGGGAAGTTCTTC	CASSSGQRGKFF
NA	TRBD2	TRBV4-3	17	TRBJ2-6	TGCGCCAGCAGCCAGCTAGCGGGGGGCTCTGGGGCCAACGTCCTGACTTTC	CASSQLAGGSGANVLTF
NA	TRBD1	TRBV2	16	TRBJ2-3	TGTGCCAGCAACAGGGACAGGCGGGTTAGCACAGATACGCAGTATTTT	CASNRDRRVSTDTQYF
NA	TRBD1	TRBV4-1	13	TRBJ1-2	TGCGCCAGCAGCCATTGGACAGGGGATGGCTACACCTTC	CASSHWTGDGYTF
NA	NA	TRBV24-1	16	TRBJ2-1	TGTGCCACCAGTGATCTGGGGGCGAGCTCCTACAATGAGCAGTTCTTC	CATSDLGASSYNEQFF
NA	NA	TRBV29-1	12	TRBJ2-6	TGCAGCGGGTACTCTGGGGCCAACGTCCTGACTTTC	CSGYSGANVLTF
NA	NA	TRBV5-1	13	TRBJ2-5	TGCGCCAGCATGGAGGCGGGGGCAGAGACCCAGTACTTC	CASMEAGAETQYF
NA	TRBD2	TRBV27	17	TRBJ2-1	TGTGCCAGCAGTTTGTACCCGACTAGCGGGGGCCCAAGCACGAAGTTCTTC	CASSLYPTSGGPSTKFF
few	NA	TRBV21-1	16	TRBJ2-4	TGTGCCAGCAACCAAGGACAGACTCTAGCCAAAAACATTCAGTACTTC	CASNQGQTLAKNIQYF
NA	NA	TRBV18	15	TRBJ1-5	TGTGCCAGCTCACCACTCAGGGTTAGCAATCAGCCCCAGCATTTT	CASSPLRVSNQPQHF
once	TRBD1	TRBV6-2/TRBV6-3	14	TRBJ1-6	TGTGCCAGCAGCTCGGACAGGGGGAATTCACCCCTCCACTTT	CASSSDRGNSPLHF
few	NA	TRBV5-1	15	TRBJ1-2	TGCGCCAGCAGCTTTCCCGGGGCCCCTAACTATGGCTACACCTTC	CASSFPGAPNYGYTF
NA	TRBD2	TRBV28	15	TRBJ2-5	TGTGCCAGCAGACCTGCCTCGGGGGGGCGGGAGACCCAGTACTTC	CASRPASGGRETQYF
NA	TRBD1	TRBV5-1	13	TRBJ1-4	TGCGCCAGCAGCTCCGACAGGGGTCAAAAACTGTTTTTT	CASSSDRGQKLFF
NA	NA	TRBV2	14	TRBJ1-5	TGTGCCAGCAGCAGGGAACGTGGGGATCAGCCCCAGCATTTT	CASSRERGDQPQHF
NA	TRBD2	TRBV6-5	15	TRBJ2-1	TGTGCCAGCAGTTATGGGCGGGGGGGCCTCAATGAGCAGTTCTTC	CASSYGRGGLNEQFF
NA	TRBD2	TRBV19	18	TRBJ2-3	TGTGCCAGTAGTCCTGTCCAGTCTAGCGGGAATCGAGGGGATACGCAGTATTTT	CASSPVQSSGNRGDTQYF
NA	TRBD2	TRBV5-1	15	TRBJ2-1	TGCGCCAGCAGCTCGACTCCGGGACTAGCGGGGGGGGAGTTCTTC	CASSSTPGLAGGEFF
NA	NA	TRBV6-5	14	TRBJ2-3	TGTGCCAGCAGGACGGGACACAGCACAGATACGCAGTATTTT	CASRTGHSTDTQYF
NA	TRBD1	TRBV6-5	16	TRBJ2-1	TGTGCCAGCAGTTACTCCGGACAGGTCTCCTACAATGAGCAGTTCTTC	CASSYSGQVSYNEQFF
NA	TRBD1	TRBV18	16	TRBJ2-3	TGTGCCAGCTCCCCCGGGACAGGGGCCACAAGGGGTACGCAGTATTTT	CASSPGTGATRGTQYF